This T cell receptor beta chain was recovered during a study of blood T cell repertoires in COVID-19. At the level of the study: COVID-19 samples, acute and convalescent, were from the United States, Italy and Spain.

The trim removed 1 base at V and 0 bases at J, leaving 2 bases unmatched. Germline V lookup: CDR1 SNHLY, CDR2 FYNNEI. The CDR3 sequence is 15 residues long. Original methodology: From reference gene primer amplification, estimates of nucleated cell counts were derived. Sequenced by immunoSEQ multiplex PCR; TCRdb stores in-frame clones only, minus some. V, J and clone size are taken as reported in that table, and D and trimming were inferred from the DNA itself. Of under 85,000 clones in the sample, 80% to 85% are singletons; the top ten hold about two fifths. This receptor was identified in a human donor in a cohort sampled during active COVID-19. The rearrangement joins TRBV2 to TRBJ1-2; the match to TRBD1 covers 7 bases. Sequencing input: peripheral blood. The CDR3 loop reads CASSEEGQPNYGYTF. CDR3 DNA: TGTGCCAGCAGTGAAGAGGGACAGCCTAACTATGGCTACACCTTC.